A selection of T cell receptor beta chains follows, all from one sample in a study of cytomegalovirus exposure and HLA in healthy donors. Repertoires were generated with immunoSEQ multiplex PCR, while TCRdb's copy carries only in-frame clones and drops some. This sample yields about 130,000 clones, of which approximately 85% are seen a single time; approximately 6.4% belongs to the top ten. Source material: PBMCs. Every receptor here comes from a woman aged 30 to 39 in good health and CMV-seropositive. Each CDR3 is given with its conserved first and last residue. D genes are given only for firm matches. Clone size is given for some rows only: seen once, a few or many times, or a class if the clone is expanded.

size,J,D,V,DNA,CDR3
.,TRBJ1-3,.,TRBV5-6,TGTGCCAGCAGCTTTACAGGGCCCGGAAACACCATATATTTT,CASSFTGPGNTIYF
.,TRBJ2-5,TRBD2,TRBV27,TGTGCCAGCAAGGCGGGGGGAAAGATTCAAGAGACCCAGTACTTC,CASKAGGKIQETQYF
.,TRBJ2-7,TRBD2,TRBV28,TGTGCCAGCAGTACTGCTGGCACTAGCGGCATCTACGAGCAGTACTTC,CASSTAGTSGIYEQYF
once,TRBJ1-1,.,TRBV6-1,TGTGCCAGCAGGGGATCGGGGTACACTGAAGCTTTCTTT,CASRGSGYTEAFF
.,TRBJ2-1,.,TRBV7-9,TGTGCCAGCAGCTTTAGGGGAAATGAGCAGTTCTTC,CASSFRGNEQFF
few,TRBJ1-1,.,TRBV5-6,TGTGCCAGCAGCTTGGGCAGGGCGAACACTGAAGCTTTCTTT,CASSLGRANTEAFF
.,TRBJ2-1,TRBD2,TRBV19,TGTGCCAGTAGTATCAGCGGGAGGGCCGGGAATGAGCAGTTCTTC,CASSISGRAGNEQFF
.,TRBJ1-5,TRBD1,TRBV27,TGTGCCAGCAGTTCTCTAACAGGGGGGGTCGATAGCAATCAGCCCCAGCATTTT,CASSSLTGGVDSNQPQHF
.,TRBJ2-3,.,TRBV27,TGTGCCAGCAGTTTCTCAGTAAGCACAGATACGCAGTATTTT,CASSFSVSTDTQYF
.,TRBJ1-2,TRBD1,TRBV6-6,TGTGCCAGCAGTTATCCGGACAGGGAATCGCGAGGCTACACCTTC,CASSYPDRESRGYTF
.,TRBJ1-2,.,TRBV2,TGTGCCAGCAGATACCGCGGGGGCTACACCTTC,CASRYRGGYTF
.,TRBJ1-5,TRBD1,TRBV5-6,TGTGCCAGCAGTTCGACCAGGGGGCGCGGAGGGGTTCAGCCCCAGCATTTT,CASSSTRGRGGVQPQHF
few,TRBJ2-1,.,TRBV6-5,TGTGCCAGCAGTTACGAGGCAGGGGGGTACAATGAGCAGTTCTTC,CASSYEAGGYNEQFF
.,TRBJ1-5,.,TRBV6-5,TGTGCCAGCAGTCCTAAGGGGTTTGGCCCCCAGCATTTT,CASSPKGFGPQHF
.,TRBJ1-4,.,TRBV30,TGTGCCTGGAGTGTTCTGCAGGGGAACGAAAAACTGTTTTTT,CAWSVLQGNEKLFF
.,TRBJ2-1,.,TRBV9,TGTGCCAGCAGCCCCCTACAGGGAAATGAGCAGTTCTTC,CASSPLQGNEQFF